This paragraph covers one T cell receptor beta chain sequence. Brentuximab vedotin exposure varied among the patients, all of whom had relapsed after autologous stem cell transplantation. The source of the sample is a study of PD-1 blockade in classical Hodgkin lymphoma. Across the whole study: Patients were dosed intravenously with nivolumab at 3 mg/kg every 2 weeks.

This CDR3 contains 16 residues. CDR1 and CDR2 from the germline V gene are SGHVS and FNYEAQ. With 4 bases clipped from V and 1 base from J, the junction kept 6 bases outside the gene matches. Profiled with immunoSEQ multiplex PCR; TCRdb holds only in-frame clones, not every one. The data show about 36,000 clones, approximately 70% seen once. The J gene is TRBJ2-5, the V gene TRBV7-6; 10 bases are a match to TRBD2. The sequence derives from a human donor with classical Hodgkin lymphoma. The sequenced sample was peripheral blood mononuclear cells (PBMCs), obtained before the second cycle of nivolumab. The CDR3 protein is CASSSNGLAVQETQYF. The CDR3 bases are TGTGCCAGCAGCTCGAACGGACTAGCGGTCCAAGAGACCCAGTACTTC.